Each of the 24 T cell receptor beta chains below was sequenced from the same sample in a study of blood T cell repertoires in COVID-19. TCRdb's table, derived via immunoSEQ multiplex PCR, lists solely in-frame clones and lacks some. Here the sample spans approximately 58,000 clones, around four fifths being singletons. Sequencing was carried out using peripheral blood. These receptor sequences come from a man in his sixties with COVID-19, enrolled during active disease.

The V gene is TRBV5-6, the J gene TRBJ1-3; tentative D call: TRBD1 (5 bases). This CDR3 region has 15 residues. With 5 bases removed from V and 2 bases from J, the gap between germline ends came to 14 bases. Looked up from germline, CDR1 is SGHDT and CDR2 is YYEEEE. The CDR3 bases are TGTGCCAGCAGGCAATTCGGGGGGACTGGAAACACCATATATTTT. Translated: CASRQFGGTGNTIYF.

J is TRBJ2-7 and V is TRBV11-2, with TRBD2 as a possible D gene (5 bases). The CDR3 totals 15 residues. V was clipped by 6 bases and J by 0 bases, with 15 bases between them. Germline values: CDR1 SGHAT, CDR2 FQNNGV. CDR3 nucleotides: TGTGCCAGCAGGGACTGGGGTCAGGTCTCCTACGAGCAGTACTTC. This sequence encodes CASRDWGQVSYEQYF.

The chain employs TRBV18 and TRBJ1-5; 10 positions agree with TRBD1. Trimming cost V 3 bases and J 7 bases; bases outside gene matches: 3. CDR1 KGHSH and CDR2 LQKENI come from the germline V gene. The CDR3 has 14 amino acids. The CDR3 nucleotides are TGTGCCAGCTCACCTGGGACAGGGGTCCAGCCCCAGCATTTT. Translated, it gives CASSPGTGVQPQHF.

The gene calls are TRBV6-5 and TRBJ1-1, with 8 bases identical to TRBD1. Trimming removed 6 bases from V and 4 bases from J; junction bases left unmatched: 7. From germline, CDR1 is MNHEY and CDR2 SVGAGI. There are 14 residues in the CDR3. CDR3 amino acids: CASRPGGGGTEAFF. The DNA for the CDR3 is TGTGCCAGCAGGCCAGGGGGCGGCGGCACTGAAGCTTTCTTT.

The chain combines TRBV20-1 with TRBJ2-1; TRBD2 is a possible D gene (6 bases). CDR1 is DFQATT and CDR2 is SNEGSKA in the germline V gene (reference sequence). The V gene lost 6 bases and the J gene lost 15 bases, with 18 bases spanning the gap. The CDR3 is 11 amino acids. CDR3 region: CSAGTGSLPFF. The CDR3 nucleotides are TGCAGTGCGGGAACCGGGAGCCTCCCGTTCTTC.

V usage is TRBV23-1 and J usage is TRBJ2-6, with D possibly TRBD1 on 6 matching bases. TRBV23-1 is noted as an ORF with a role that remains uncertain. The CDR3 has 24 amino acids. The germline V and J ends were trimmed by 1 base and 0 bases, with 31 bases remaining between them. The DNA for the CDR3 is TGCGCCAGCAGTCAATTTCGGGCAATAGAGGGTCCGAACAGGGTGAACTCTGGGGCCAACGTCCTGACTTTC. This encodes CASSQFRAIEGPNRVNSGANVLTF.

This chain connects TRBV11-2 to TRBJ2-3; 7 bases align to TRBD2. CDR3 length: 17 amino acids. Germline values: CDR1 SGHAT, CDR2 FQNNGV. V lost 0 bases to trimming and J lost 0 bases; unmatched junction nucleotides: 6. The CDR3 spells CASSLEASGTSTDTQYF. DNA of the CDR3: TGTGCCAGCAGCTTAGAGGCTAGCGGAACTAGCACAGATACGCAGTATTTT.

As to this clone: Being one base from a much bigger clone, this may be a read error. At the DNA level, this CDR3 is encoded by other sequences in the same sample as well. The chain joins TRBV5-1 to TRBJ2-5, with D possibly TRBD2 on 5 matching bases. This CDR3 comprises 13 residues. The germline V and J ends were trimmed by 0 bases and 4 bases, with 7 bases remaining between them. Germline CDR1 SGHRS, CDR2 YFSETQ. The CDR3 coding sequence is TGCGCCAGCAGCTTGGTAGAGGGAGAGACCCAGTACTTC. Translating it yields CASSLVEGETQYF. Full variable domain (remainder filled in from reference TRBV5-1 and TRBJ2-5): KAGVTQTPRYLIKTRGQQVTLSCSPISGHRSVSWYQQTPGQGLQFLFEYFSETQRNKGNFPGRFSGRQFSNSRSEMNVSTLELGDSALYLCASSLVEGETQYFGPGTRLLVL.

The J gene is TRBJ1-4, the V gene TRBV5-4; 8 nucleotides line up with TRBD1. The germline CDR1 and CDR2 sequences are SGHNT and YYREEE (reference sequence). The CDR3 spans 14 residues. The V and J ends lost 2 bases and 8 bases, in that order; junction bases with no gene match: 5. The CDR3 nucleotides read TGTGCCAGCAGCTTCAGGGGGCCGGAGGAAAAACTGTTTTTT. This gives the protein CASSFRGPEEKLFF.

The chain links TRBV11-3 to TRBJ2-5, with 8 bases identical to TRBD1. This CDR3 spans 15 amino acids. V lost 5 bases and J lost 2; bases outside the gene matches: 7. Per the germline V gene, CDR1 is SGHNT and CDR2 is YENEEA. CDR3 protein: CASSRPGQVQETQYF. CDR3 coding DNA: TGTGCCAGCAGCCGCCCGGGACAGGTACAAGAGACCCAGTACTTC.

This CDR3 is CASSQQGTGGPYEQYF. As DNA, the CDR3 is TGCGCCAGCAGCCAACAAGGGACAGGAGGGCCCTACGAGCAGTACTTC. V usage is TRBV4-3 and J usage is TRBJ2-7; TRBD1 agrees at 8 bases. This CDR3 contains 16 residues. Germline loops: CDR1 LGHNA, CDR2 YSLEER. V was clipped by 2 bases and J by 2 bases; unmatched bases: 8.

This sequence joins TRBV5-1 and TRBJ1-5; maybe TRBD1 (5 bases). There are 15 residues in the CDR3. The V end was cut by 3 bases, the J end by 0 bases, with 10 bases between. Germline-derived CDR1 and CDR2 are SGHRS and YFSETQ. Written as DNA, the CDR3 is TGCGCCAGCAGCTACGGGGGGTATAGCAATCAGCCCCAGCATTTT. This gives the protein CASSYGGYSNQPQHF. Full variable domain (remainder filled in from reference TRBV5-1 and TRBJ1-5): KAGVTQTPRYLIKTRGQQVTLSCSPISGHRSVSWYQQTPGQGLQFLFEYFSETQRNKGNFPGRFSGRQFSNSRSEMNVSTLELGDSALYLCASSYGGYSNQPQHFGDGTRLSIL.

This rearrangement joins TRBV11-3 to TRBJ2-5; TRBD2 aligns across 13 bases. The length of the CDR3 is 18 residues. V lost 5 bases, J lost 6 bases, and 15 bases stayed unmatched. The germline CDR1 and CDR2 sequences are SGHNT and YENEEA. DNA of the CDR3: TGTGCCAGCAGCCCCCGGACGGGACTAGCGGGATTTGTAAAGACCCAGTACTTC. Translated, it gives CASSPRTGLAGFVKTQYF.

This clone has just a few counts. CDR3 sequence reads: CASSRDSPYEQYF. The CDR3 region has the DNA TGTGCCAGCTCCCGGGACAGTCCTTACGAGCAGTACTTC. The J gene is TRBJ2-7, the V gene TRBV18, with 7 bases identical to TRBD1. After removal of 6 bases from V and 4 bases from J, the junction contained 6 bases not matched to a gene. The CDR3 covers 13 residues. Germline V gives CDR1 KGHSH, CDR2 LQKENI.

The table lists this clone with a few counts. This sequence joins TRBV5-5 and TRBJ1-3; D is perhaps TRBD1 (6 bases). CDR3 length: 14 amino acids. V lost 7 bases and J lost 0, with 11 bases in between. Per the germline V gene, CDR1 is SGHKS and CDR2 is YYEKEE (reference sequence). CDR3 nucleotides: TGTGCCAGCTGGGACACAACCTCTGGAAACACCATATATTTT. Its translation: CASWDTTSGNTIYF.

The chain joins TRBV6-6 to TRBJ2-7; 9 positions agree with TRBD1. The junction had 7 bases not matched to a gene; V was cut back by 5 bases and J by 5 bases. The CDR3 contains 14 residues. CDR1 is MNHNY and CDR2 is SVGAGI in the germline V gene (reference sequence). The CDR3 region is CASSMGQGINEQYF. For the CDR3, the DNA is TGTGCCAGCAGTATGGGACAGGGTATCAACGAGCAGTACTTC.

The V call is TRBV7-2, the J call TRBJ2-2, with 8 bases identical to TRBD2. This CDR3 region has 14 residues. The germline V gene encodes CDR1 SGHTA and CDR2 FQGNSA. The junction had 4 bases not matched to a gene; V was cut back by 3 bases and J by 7 bases. This chain's CDR3 is CASSFSGKVGELFF. The CDR3 coding sequence is TGTGCCAGCAGCTTTAGCGGGAAGGTCGGGGAGCTGTTTTTT.

V usage is TRBV29-1 and J usage is TRBJ2-7; the D gene is possibly TRBD2 (5 bases). There are 11 residues in the CDR3. Trimming took 5 bases from V and 1 from J, leaving 6 bases between them. CDR1 is SQVTM, CDR2 ANQGSEA, per germline. The CDR3 sequence is CSVSGSYEQYF. The CDR3 DNA sequence: TGCAGCGTTAGCGGTTCCTACGAGCAGTACTTC.

The CDR3 reads CASTILAGGPAKNIQYF. CDR3 bases: TGTGCCAGCACGATACTAGCGGGAGGGCCTGCCAAAAACATTCAGTACTTC. V is TRBV11-3 and J is TRBJ2-4, with 13 bases that match TRBD2. Germline V gives CDR1 SGHNT, CDR2 YENEEA. This CDR3 is built from 17 residues. With 7 bases clipped from V and 1 base from J, the junction kept 7 bases outside the gene matches.

The chain uses TRBV4-3 and TRBJ2-5; D may be TRBD1 (7 bases). Germline V gene data show CDR1 as LGHNA and CDR2 as YSLEER. V lost 4 bases, J lost 5 bases, and 20 bases lay in between. This CDR3 has 16 amino acids. CDR3 sequence (DNA): TGCGCCAGCAGCCGAGGGGGGCAGGGGGTAAGGGAGACCCAGTACTTC. Residues: CASSRGGQGVRETQYF.

This clone was seen a single time. The genes are TRBV6-2 or TRBV6-3 and TRBJ1-5, with D perhaps TRBD1 (5 bases). CDR1 is MNHEY and CDR2 is SVGEGT in the germline V gene. The ends were cut back, 6 bases at V and 2 bases at J, with 17 bases in the middle. The CDR3 is 16 amino acids. CDR3 DNA sequence: TGTGCCAGCAGCCAAGCCGGGGGGTTCGGCAATCAGCCCCAGCATTTT. Protein: CASSQAGGFGNQPQHF.

The V call is TRBV30, the J call TRBJ2-3, with D unclear. Trimming removed 5 bases at V and 5 bases at J, with 8 bases between. The CDR3 totals 11 residues. Germline V CDR1 and CDR2: GTSNPN, SVGIG (reference sequence). The CDR3 spells CAWGNGDTQYF. CDR3 in DNA: TGTGCCTGGGGGAACGGAGATACGCAGTATTTT.

The table lists this clone with a few counts. This chain's CDR3 is CASSPGQGYTGELFF. In DNA form, the CDR3 reads TGTGCCAGCAGCCCCGGACAGGGCTACACCGGGGAGCTGTTTTTT. The rearrangement joins TRBV7-9 to TRBJ2-2; 8 nucleotides match TRBD1. This CDR3 has 15 amino acids. Trimming removed 5 bases from V and 3 bases from J; junction bases left unmatched: 5. Germline loops: CDR1 SEHNR, CDR2 FQNEAQ (reference sequence). Combining the CDR3 with reference TRBV7-9 and TRBJ2-2 gives the whole variable domain DTGVSQNPRHKITKRGQNVTFRCDPISEHNRLYWYRQTLGQGPEFLTYFQNEAQLEKSRLLSDRFSAERPKGSFSTLEIQRTEQGDSAMYLCASSPGQGYTGELFFGEGSRLTVL.

The chain joins TRBV7-8 to TRBJ2-5, with D unclear. Per germline, CDR1 SGHVS and CDR2 FQNEAQ. The CDR3 extends over 13 amino acids. The V end was cut by 5 bases, the J end by 5 bases, with 12 bases between. CDR3 DNA sequence: TGTGCCAGCAGCGGTAGAGTCCGGGAGACCCAGTACTTC. This gives the protein CASSGRVRETQYF. Full variable domain (remainder filled in from reference TRBV7-8 and TRBJ2-5): GAGVSQSPRYKVAKRGQDVALRCDPISGHVSLFWYQQALGQGPEFLTYFQNEAQLDKSGLPSDRFFAERPEGSVSTLKIQRTQQEDSAVYLCASSGRVRETQYFGPGTRLLVL.